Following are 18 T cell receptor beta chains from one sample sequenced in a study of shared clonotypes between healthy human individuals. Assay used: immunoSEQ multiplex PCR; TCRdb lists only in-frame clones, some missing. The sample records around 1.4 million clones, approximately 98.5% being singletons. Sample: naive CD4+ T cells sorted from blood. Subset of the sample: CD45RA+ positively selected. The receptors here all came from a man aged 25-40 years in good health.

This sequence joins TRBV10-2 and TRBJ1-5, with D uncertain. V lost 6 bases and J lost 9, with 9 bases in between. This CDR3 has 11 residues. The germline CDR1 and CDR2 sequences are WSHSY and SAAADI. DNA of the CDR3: TGCGCCAGCAGGAGCTACGGGCCCCAGCATTTT. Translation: CASRSYGPQHF.

Written as DNA, the CDR3 is TGTGCCAGCAGCAGGCGGGAGACCCAGTACTTC. This encodes CASSRRETQYF. The J gene is TRBJ2-5, the V gene TRBV13; D call uncertain. The CDR3 covers 11 residues. Trimming stripped 5 bases from V and 5 bases from J, with 6 bases between. Germline CDR1 PRHDT, CDR2 FYEKMQ (reference sequence).

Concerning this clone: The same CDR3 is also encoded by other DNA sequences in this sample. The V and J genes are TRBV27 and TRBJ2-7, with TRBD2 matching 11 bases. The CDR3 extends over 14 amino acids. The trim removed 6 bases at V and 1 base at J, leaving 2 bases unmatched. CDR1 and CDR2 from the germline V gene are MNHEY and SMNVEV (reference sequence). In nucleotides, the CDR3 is TGTGCCAGCAGACTAGCGGGGGTATCCTACGAGCAGTACTTC. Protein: CASRLAGVSYEQYF.

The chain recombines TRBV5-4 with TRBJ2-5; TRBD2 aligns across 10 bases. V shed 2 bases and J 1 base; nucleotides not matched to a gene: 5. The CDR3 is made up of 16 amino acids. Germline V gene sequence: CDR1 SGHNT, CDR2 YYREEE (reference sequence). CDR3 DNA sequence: TGTGCCAGCAGCTTCAGACGGACTAGCGGCCAAGAGACCCAGTACTTC. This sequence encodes CASSFRRTSGQETQYF. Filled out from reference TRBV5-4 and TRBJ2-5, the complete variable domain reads ETGVTQSPTHLIKTRGQQVTLRCSSQSGHNTVSWYQQALGQGPQFIFQYYREEENGRGNFPPRFSGLQFPNYSSELNVNALELDDSALYLCASSFRRTSGQETQYFGPGTRLLVL.

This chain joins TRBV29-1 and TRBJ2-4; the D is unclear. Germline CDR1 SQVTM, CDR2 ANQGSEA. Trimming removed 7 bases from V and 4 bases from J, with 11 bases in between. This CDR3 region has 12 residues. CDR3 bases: TGCAGCGCAAGTCTGGGGAAAAACATTCAGTACTTC. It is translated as CSASLGKNIQYF.

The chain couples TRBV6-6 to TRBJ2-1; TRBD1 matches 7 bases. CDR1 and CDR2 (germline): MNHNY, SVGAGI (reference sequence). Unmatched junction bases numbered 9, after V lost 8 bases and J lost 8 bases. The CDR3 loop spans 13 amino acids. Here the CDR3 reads CASVRSQGDEQFF. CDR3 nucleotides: TGTGCCAGCGTCAGATCTCAGGGGGATGAGCAGTTCTTC.

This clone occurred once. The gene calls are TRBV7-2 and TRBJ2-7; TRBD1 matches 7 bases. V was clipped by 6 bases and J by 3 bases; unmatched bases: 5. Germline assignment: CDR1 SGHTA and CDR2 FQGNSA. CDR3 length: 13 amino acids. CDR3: CASRPDRVYEQYF. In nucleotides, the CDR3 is TGTGCCAGCAGGCCAGACAGGGTCTACGAGCAGTACTTC.

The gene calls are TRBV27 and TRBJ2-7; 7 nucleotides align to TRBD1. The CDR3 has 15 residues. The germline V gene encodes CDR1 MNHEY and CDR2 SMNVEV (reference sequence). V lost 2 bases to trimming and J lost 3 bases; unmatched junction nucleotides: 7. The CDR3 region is CASSLRPGQIYEQYF. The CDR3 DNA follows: TGTGCCAGCAGTTTACGTCCGGGACAGATCTACGAGCAGTACTTC.

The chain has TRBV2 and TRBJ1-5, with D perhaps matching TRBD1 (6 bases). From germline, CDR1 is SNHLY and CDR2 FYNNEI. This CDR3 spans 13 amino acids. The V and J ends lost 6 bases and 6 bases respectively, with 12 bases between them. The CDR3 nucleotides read TGTGCCAGCAGGGTAACAGGGCTTCAGCCCCAGCATTTT. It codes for CASRVTGLQPQHF.

In nucleotides, the CDR3 is TGTGCCAGCAGCTTCTCTAGAGGTCAAGAGACCCAGTACTTC. Translated, it gives CASSFSRGQETQYF. This sequence joins TRBV5-4 and TRBJ2-5, with D uncertain. This CDR3 region has 14 residues. V lost 2 bases, J lost 2 bases, and 10 bases lay in between. Germline loops: CDR1 SGHNT, CDR2 YYREEE (reference sequence). The whole variable domain, filled in from reference TRBV5-4 and TRBJ2-5, reads ETGVTQSPTHLIKTRGQQVTLRCSSQSGHNTVSWYQQALGQGPQFIFQYYREEENGRGNFPPRFSGLQFPNYSSELNVNALELDDSALYLCASSFSRGQETQYFGPGTRLLVL.

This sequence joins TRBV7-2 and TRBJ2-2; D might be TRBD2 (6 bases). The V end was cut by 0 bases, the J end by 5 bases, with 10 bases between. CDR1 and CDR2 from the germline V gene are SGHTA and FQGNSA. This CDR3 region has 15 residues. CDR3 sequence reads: CASSLAIRETGELFF. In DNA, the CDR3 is TGTGCCAGCAGCTTAGCAATCCGGGAGACCGGGGAGCTGTTTTTT.

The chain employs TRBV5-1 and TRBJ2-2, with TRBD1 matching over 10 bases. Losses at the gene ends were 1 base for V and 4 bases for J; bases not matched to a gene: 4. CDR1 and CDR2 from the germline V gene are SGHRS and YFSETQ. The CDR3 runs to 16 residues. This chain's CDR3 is CASSLIGTGATGELFF. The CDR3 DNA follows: TGCGCCAGCAGCTTGATTGGGACAGGGGCCACCGGGGAGCTGTTTTTT.

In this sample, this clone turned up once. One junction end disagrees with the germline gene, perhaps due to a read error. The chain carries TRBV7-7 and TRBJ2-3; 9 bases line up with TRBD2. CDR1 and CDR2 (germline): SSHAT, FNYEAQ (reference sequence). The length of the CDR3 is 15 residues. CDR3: CASSLGTSLTDTQYF. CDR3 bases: TGTGCTAGCAGCTTAGGGACTAGCCTCACAGATACGCAGTATTTT.

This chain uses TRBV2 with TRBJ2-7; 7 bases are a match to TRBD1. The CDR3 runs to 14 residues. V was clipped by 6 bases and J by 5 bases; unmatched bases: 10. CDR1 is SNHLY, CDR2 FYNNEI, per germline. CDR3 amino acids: CASRPIGTVDEQYF. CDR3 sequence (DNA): TGTGCCAGCAGGCCGATCGGGACAGTGGACGAGCAGTACTTC.

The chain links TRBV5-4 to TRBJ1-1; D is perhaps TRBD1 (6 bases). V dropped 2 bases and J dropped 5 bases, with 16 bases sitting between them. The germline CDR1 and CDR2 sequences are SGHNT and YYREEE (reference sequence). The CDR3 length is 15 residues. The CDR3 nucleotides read TGTGCCAGCAGCTTCGAAGGAGGGAGGGGGACTGAAGCTTTCTTT. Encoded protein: CASSFEGGRGTEAFF.

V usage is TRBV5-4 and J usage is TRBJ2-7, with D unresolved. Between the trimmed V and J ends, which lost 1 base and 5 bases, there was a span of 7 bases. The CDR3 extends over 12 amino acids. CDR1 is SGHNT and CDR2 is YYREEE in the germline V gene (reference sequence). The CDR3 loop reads CASSLRSDEQYF. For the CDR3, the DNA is TGTGCCAGCAGCTTGAGGTCGGACGAGCAGTACTTC.

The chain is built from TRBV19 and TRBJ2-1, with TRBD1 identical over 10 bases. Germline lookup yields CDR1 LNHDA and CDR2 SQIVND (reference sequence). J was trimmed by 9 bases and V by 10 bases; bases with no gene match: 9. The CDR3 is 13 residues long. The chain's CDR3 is CAIGTGDTSEQFF. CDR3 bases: TGTGCCATAGGGACAGGGGATACAAGTGAGCAGTTCTTC.

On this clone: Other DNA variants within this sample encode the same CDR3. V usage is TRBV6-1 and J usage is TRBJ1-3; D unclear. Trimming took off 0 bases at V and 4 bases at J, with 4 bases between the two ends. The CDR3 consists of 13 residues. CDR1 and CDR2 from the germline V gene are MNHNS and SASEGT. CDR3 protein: CASSEAAGNTIYF. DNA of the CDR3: TGTGCCAGCAGTGAAGCGGCAGGAAACACCATATATTTT.